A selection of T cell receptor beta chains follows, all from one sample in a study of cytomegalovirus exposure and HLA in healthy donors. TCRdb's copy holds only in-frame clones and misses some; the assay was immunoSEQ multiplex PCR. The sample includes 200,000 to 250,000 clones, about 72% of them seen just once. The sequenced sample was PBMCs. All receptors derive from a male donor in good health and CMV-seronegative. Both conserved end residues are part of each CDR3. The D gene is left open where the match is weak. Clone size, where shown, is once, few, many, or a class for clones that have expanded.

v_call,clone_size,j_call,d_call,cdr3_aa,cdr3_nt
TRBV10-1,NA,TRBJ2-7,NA,CASSGGTIYEQYF,TGCGCCAGCAGCGGCGGGACCATCTACGAGCAGTACTTC
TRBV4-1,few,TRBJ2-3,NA,CASSQVPGWADTQYF,TGCGCCAGCAGCCAAGTCCCGGGGTGGGCAGATACGCAGTATTTT
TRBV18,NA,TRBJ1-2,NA,CASTTGGNNYGYTF,TGTGCCAGCACAACTGGAGGAAATAACTATGGCTACACCTTC
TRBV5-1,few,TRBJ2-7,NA,CASSLSGPSYEQYF,TGCGCCAGCAGCTTGTCAGGGCCATCCTACGAGCAGTACTTC
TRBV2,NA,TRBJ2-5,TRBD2,CASRRGLAGEETQYF,TGTGCCAGCCGCCGGGGACTAGCGGGAGAAGAGACCCAGTACTTC
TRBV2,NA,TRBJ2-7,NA,CASSSGYGQYF,TGTGCCAGCAGCAGCGGATACGGGCAGTACTTC
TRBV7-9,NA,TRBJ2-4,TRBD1,CASSPQGQGGNIQYF,TGTGCCAGCAGCCCGCAGGGACAGGGGGGAAACATTCAGTACTTC
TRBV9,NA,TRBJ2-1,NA,CASSVEGGGDEQFF,TGTGCCAGCAGCGTAGAGGGTGGAGGAGATGAGCAGTTCTTC
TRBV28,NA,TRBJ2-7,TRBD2,CASKLAGFYEQYF,TGTGCCTCCAAACTAGCGGGGTTCTACGAGCAGTACTTC
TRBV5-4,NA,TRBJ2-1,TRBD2,CASSFPYGTSGRAGNEQFF,TGTGCCAGCAGCTTTCCTTACGGGACTAGCGGGAGGGCCGGAAATGAGCAGTTCTTC
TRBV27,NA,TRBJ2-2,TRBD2,CASRVAGRRTGELFF,TGTGCCAGCAGGGTAGCGGGAAGGAGGACCGGGGAGCTGTTTTTT
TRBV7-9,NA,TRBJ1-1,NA,CASSLDRGDSTEAFF,TGTGCCAGCAGCTTAGATCGGGGGGATAGCACTGAAGCTTTCTTT
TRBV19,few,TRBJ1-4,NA,CASSVGRGEKLFF,TGTGCCAGTAGTGTCGGACGGGGTGAAAAACTGTTTTTT
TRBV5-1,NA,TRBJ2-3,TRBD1,CASSRGERLGQGSTDTQYF,TGCGCCAGCAGCAGAGGGGAGCGATTAGGACAGGGGAGCACAGATACGCAGTATTTT
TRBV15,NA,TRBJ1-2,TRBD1,CATSRDRGTGASYGYTF,TGTGCCACCAGCAGAGATCGTGGGACAGGAGCCAGCTATGGCTACACCTTC
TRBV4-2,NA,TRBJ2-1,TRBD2,CASSQDLITVGTSIYEQFF,TGTGCCAGCAGCCAAGATCTTATCACGGTAGGGACTAGCATCTATGAGCAGTTCTTC
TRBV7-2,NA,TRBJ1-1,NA,CASNLMQGGTEAFF,TGTGCCAGCAACCTGATGCAGGGAGGGACTGAAGCTTTCTTT
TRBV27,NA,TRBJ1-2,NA,CASSTGTLGYGYTF,TGTGCCAGCAGTACGGGGACATTGGGCTATGGCTACACCTTC
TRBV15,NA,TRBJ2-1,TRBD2,CATSKTGTTHNEQFF,TGTGCCACCAGCAAAACCGGGACTACCCACAATGAGCAGTTCTTC
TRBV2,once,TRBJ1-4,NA,CASSEVRTNEKLFF,TGTGCCAGCAGTGAAGTCCGGACTAATGAAAAACTGTTTTTT
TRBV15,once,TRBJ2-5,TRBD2,CATSIGGRVGQETQYF,TGTGCCACCAGCATCGGCGGGAGAGTCGGTCAAGAGACCCAGTACTTC
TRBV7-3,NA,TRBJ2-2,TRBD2,CASSLASGRWGPGELFF,TGTGCCAGCAGCTTGGCTAGCGGGAGATGGGGTCCCGGGGAGCTGTTTTTT
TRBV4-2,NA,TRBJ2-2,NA,CASSFDSGQSDTGELFF,TGTGCCAGCAGCTTCGACAGTGGTCAGTCGGACACCGGGGAGCTGTTTTTT
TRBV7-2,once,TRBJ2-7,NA,CASSLAGGTYEQYF,TGTGCCAGCAGCTTAGCGGGGGGTACCTACGAGCAGTACTTC
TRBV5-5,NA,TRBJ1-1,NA,CASSLTLGGTEAFF,TGTGCCAGCAGCTTGACTTTGGGGGGTACTGAAGCTTTCTTT
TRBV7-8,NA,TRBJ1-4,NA,CASSLGAGGGNEKLFF,TGTGCCAGCAGCTTGGGGGCTGGGGGGGGTAATGAAAAACTGTTTTTT
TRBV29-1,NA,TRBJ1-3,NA,CSVEGQGSGNTIYF,TGCAGCGTTGAGGGTCAGGGCTCTGGAAACACCATATATTTT
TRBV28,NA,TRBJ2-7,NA,CASSFATGRAYEQYF,TGTGCCAGCAGTTTTGCCACAGGGCGAGCCTACGAGCAGTACTTC
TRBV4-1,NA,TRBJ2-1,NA,CASSQDADWTYNEQFF,TGCGCCAGCAGCCAAGATGCGGATTGGACCTACAATGAGCAGTTCTTC
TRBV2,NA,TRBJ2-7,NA,CASSDGAPPYEQYF,TGTGCCAGCAGTGATGGGGCTCCACCCTACGAGCAGTACTTC
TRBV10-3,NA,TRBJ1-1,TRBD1,CAIRSGQITTEAFF,TGTGCCATCAGATCGGGACAGATCACGACTGAAGCTTTCTTT
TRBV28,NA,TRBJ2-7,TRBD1,CASSLSTGGHYEQYF,TGTGCCAGCAGTCTCTCGACAGGGGGCCATTACGAGCAGTACTTC
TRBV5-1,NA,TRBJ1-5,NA,CASSPGRAGESNQPQHF,TGCGCCAGCAGCCCCGGTCGGGCGGGAGAGAGCAATCAGCCCCAGCATTTT
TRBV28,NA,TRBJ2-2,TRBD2,CASIQGTSAPQTGELFF,TGTGCCAGCATCCAAGGGACTAGCGCCCCTCAAACCGGGGAGCTGTTTTTT
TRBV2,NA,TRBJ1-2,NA,CASRRDVGYTF,TGTGCCAGCAGGCGGGACGTGGGCTACACCTTC
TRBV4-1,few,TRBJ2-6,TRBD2,CASSQESLAGVGGANVLTF,TGCGCCAGCAGCCAAGAAAGCCTAGCGGGAGTCGGTGGGGCCAACGTCCTGACTTTC
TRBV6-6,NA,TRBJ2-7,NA,CASSPPPGEQYF,TGTGCCAGCAGTCCCCCCCCCGGCGAGCAGTACTTC
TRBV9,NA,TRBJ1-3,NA,CASSGGAAYTIYF,TGTGCCAGCAGCGGAGGCGCAGCTTACACCATATATTTT
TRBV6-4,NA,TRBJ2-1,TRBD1,CASSVAPDREQFF,TGTGCCAGCAGTGTTGCCCCGGACAGGGAGCAGTTCTTC
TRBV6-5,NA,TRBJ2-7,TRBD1,CASRLDRAYEQYF,TGTGCCAGCAGACTGGACAGGGCCTACGAGCAGTACTTC
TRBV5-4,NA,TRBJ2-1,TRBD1,CASSGGQAYNEQFF,TGTGCCAGCAGCGGGGGACAGGCCTACAATGAGCAGTTCTTC
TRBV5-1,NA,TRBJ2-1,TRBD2,CASSPYGGLESYEQFF,TGCGCCAGCAGCCCCTACGGGGGACTAGAAAGCTATGAGCAGTTCTTC
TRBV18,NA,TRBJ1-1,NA,CASSPDRMNTEAFF,TGTGCCAGCTCACCCGACAGGATGAACACTGAAGCTTTCTTT
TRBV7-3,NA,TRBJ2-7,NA,CASRPTGIHEQYF,TGTGCCAGCAGACCCACAGGTATACACGAGCAGTACTTC
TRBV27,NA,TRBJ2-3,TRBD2,CASSLYLSGRVVRNTDTQYF,TGTGCCAGCAGTTTATATCTTAGCGGGAGGGTAGTGAGAAACACAGATACGCAGTATTTT
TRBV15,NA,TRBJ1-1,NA,CATSSGSLNTEAFF,TGTGCCACCAGCAGCGGGTCTTTGAACACTGAAGCTTTCTTT
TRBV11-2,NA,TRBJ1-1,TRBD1,CASSLGQGAEAFF,TGTGCCAGCAGCTTAGGACAGGGAGCTGAAGCTTTCTTT
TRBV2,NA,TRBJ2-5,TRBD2,CASKIRGLARTQYF,TGTGCCAGCAAAATAAGGGGACTAGCCAGGACCCAGTACTTC
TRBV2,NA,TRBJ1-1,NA,CASREQIMNTEAFF,TGTGCCAGCAGGGAACAGATCATGAACACTGAAGCTTTCTTT